This T cell receptor (beta chain) was profiled in a study of CD8 T cells in ankylosing spondylitis (dated by TCRdb to 2017 to 2019). About the investigation overall: To find TCR variants linked to disease, the study profiled T cell receptor beta repertoires in ankylosing spondylitis patients and healthy donors. The full study cohort was made up of 25 to 30 ankylosing spondylitis patients and 108 healthy donors. Peripheral blood was sampled, and synovial fluid was additionally collected from ankylosing spondylitis patients. What the study reported, not specific to this receptor: The disease-linked clones were reported to be significantly enriched in matched synovial fluid samples from ankylosing spondylitis patients. A TCR beta motif made up of several highly homologous amino acid variants appeared to be characteristic of blood from ankylosing spondylitis patients. The disease-linked clones had a CD8+ phenotype and were found at relatively low frequencies in peripheral blood. Some of the motif variants had been reported before in the synovial fluid and blood of reactive arthritis patients, a finding that suggests common disease-initiation mechanisms.

There are 18 amino acids in the CDR3, from cysteine to phenylalanine inclusive. Here the CDR3 DNA is all that survives: 54 bases in frame from base 1. Reading the germline V gene gives CDR1 MNHEY and CDR2 SVGAGI. V loses 4 bases at its end and J loses 4 bases; junction bases beyond the gene matches: 13. Synovial fluid samples and blood samples obtained from the same ankylosing spondylitis patients were matched. In regard to this clonotype: Its cognate antigen has yet to be identified. The input lacks base qualities; no much larger clone sits a single base away.

The sample was run on an Illumina HiSeq 2500. Quantitative 5'-RACE with molecular barcodes was the method used to prepare the TCR beta libraries. As for the original processing: A new computational method, built on a probabilistic model of VDJ rearrangement, was used to identify disease-linked TCR variants. TCRdb redid the processing of the public reads, applying fastp at Q25 and MiXCR, and retained in-frame beta chains. Every CDR3 protein is listed once, alongside the most common genes and DNA of its rows. The V and J calls and clone size are TCRdb's, not the authors'. Here the sample has some 130,000 distinct CDR3 sequences; about 8% occur a single time. Less than 7.5% of the sample belongs to the ten largest clones.

The sequenced material came from synovial fluid, either unsorted or a sorted T cell fraction (not recorded which). The receptor comes from a male donor with ankylosing spondylitis. The sequence is built from TRBV6-5 and TRBJ2-2, with 9 junctional bases fitting TRBD1. The CDR3 protein is CASSSPRTGATSTGELFF. Read as DNA, the sequence is TGTGCCAGCAGTTCTCCTCGGACAGGGGCCACTAGCACCGGGGAGCTGTTTTTT.